This section outlines one T cell receptor (beta chain) sequence together with its context. Each CDR3 protein is one row after TCRdb ran MiXCR on the 5' RACE reads. The sample holds 300,000 to 350,000 distinct CDR3 sequences, about 10% seen once. This CDR3 has 15 residues. The trim removed 7 bases at V and 5 bases at J, leaving 10 bases unmatched. Germline lookup yields CDR1 SNHLY and CDR2 FYNNEI. This entry comes from a study of T cells after yellow fever vaccination. The chain carries TRBV2 and TRBJ2-2, with TRBD2 identical over 7 bases. The sample here was CD4+ T cells sorted from PBMCs, taken 45 days after the yellow fever booster vaccination. The source of this sequence is a man between 18 and 35 years old who received the YFV17D yellow fever vaccine. The CDR3 sequence: CASTAGGFFTGELFF. The CDR3, as DNA: TGTGCCAGCACCGCCGGGGGGTTCTTTACCGGGGAGCTGTTTTTT.